This TCR beta chain appears in the sequencing data of a study of T cells in Graves' hyperthyroidism and ophthalmopathy. General study results and limits: In the blood, most expanded thyroid clonotypes above 0.001 appeared as well. Stable hyperthyroidism was separated from ophthalmopathy by a model based on 13 V-J features.

This CDR3 is built from 14 residues. Germline trimming cut 3 bases from V and 9 bases from J; bases unmatched to any gene: 7. From germline, CDR1 is DFQATT and CDR2 SNEGSKA (reference sequence). Researchers amplified the TCR beta CDR3 regions from RNA transcripts. The study used the HTBI primer set for a first-round RT-PCR of the TCR CDR3. TCRdb re-called the multiplex PCR reads with MiXCR, one entry per CDR3 protein. The sample lists hundreds of thousands of distinct CDR3 sequences, 14% seen once, with roughly 10% in the top ten. Regarding this clonotype: Its antigen is as yet unknown.

Subjects aged 18 to 65 presented with newly diagnosed hyperthyroidism of less than 2 months' duration. Each 10 ml fresh peripheral blood draw supplied the PBMCs. This TCR came from a woman aged 18-35 years with Graves' hyperthyroidism. Sequencing input: blood. The V and J genes are TRBV20-1 and TRBJ1-6; 8 positions match TRBD1. The CDR3 bases are TGCAGTGCTAGGCCCAGGGGGCAGAGTTCACCCCTCCACTTT. Protein product: CSARPRGQSSPLHF.